These 2 T cell receptor beta chains share one sample of origin, sequenced in a study of chemoradiotherapy in HPV16-positive cancers. Method: immunoSEQ multiplex PCR; TCRdb's copy keeps in-frame clones and lacks some. The sample shows 1,500 to 2,000 clones, about 80% of them seen only once. This sample comprised tumor tissue, obtained from a patient who underwent chemoradiotherapy. The receptor source for this set is a human donor with HPV-associated anogenital cancer.

The V gene is TRBV18, the J gene TRBJ2-3; 8 bases map to TRBD1. V shed 2 bases and J 1 base; nucleotides not matched to a gene: 2. This CDR3 contains 15 residues. The germline V gene encodes CDR1 KGHSH and CDR2 LQKENI. The CDR3 reads CASSPSQGGTDTQYF. DNA of the CDR3: TGTGCCAGCTCACCATCACAGGGGGGCACAGATACGCAGTATTTT. Together with reference TRBV18 and TRBJ2-3, the CDR3 gives the full variable domain: NAGVMQNPRHLVRRRGQEARLRCSPMKGHSHVYWYRQLPEEGLKFMVYLQKENIIDESGMPKERFSAEFPKEGPSILRIQQVVRGDSAAYFCASSPSQGGTDTQYFGPGTRLTVL.

The rearrangement uses TRBV21-1 and TRBJ1-5. TRBV21-1 is shown as a pseudogene. The CDR3 has 16 amino acids. The CDR3 is CASSKIPLRRSQPQHF. In nucleotides, the CDR3 is TGTGCCAGCAGCAAGATACCCCTAAGGCGTAGTCAGCCCCAGCATTTT.